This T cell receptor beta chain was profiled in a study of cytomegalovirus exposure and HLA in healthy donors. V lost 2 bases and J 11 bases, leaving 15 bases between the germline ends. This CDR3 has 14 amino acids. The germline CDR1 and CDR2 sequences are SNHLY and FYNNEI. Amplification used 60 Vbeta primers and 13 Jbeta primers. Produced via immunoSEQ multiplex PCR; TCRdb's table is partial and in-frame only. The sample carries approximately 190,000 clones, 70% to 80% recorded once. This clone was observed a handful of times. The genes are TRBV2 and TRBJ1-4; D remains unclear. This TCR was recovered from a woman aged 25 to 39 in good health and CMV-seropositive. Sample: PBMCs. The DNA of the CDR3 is TGTGCCAGCAGTGAAAGGACCGGGAGGAAGAAACTGTTTTTT. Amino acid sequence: CASSERTGRKKLFF.